These 2 T cell receptor beta chains were all obtained from the same sample, sequenced in a study of blood T cell repertoires in COVID-19. Repertoires were generated with immunoSEQ multiplex PCR, while TCRdb's copy carries only in-frame clones and drops some. The table has roughly 280,000 clones, roughly 89% seen once. Sequenced sample: peripheral blood. The receptor source for this set is a middle-aged man with acute or convalescent COVID-19.

V is TRBV5-1 and J is TRBJ1-5; D perhaps matches TRBD1 (5 bases). The CDR3 is 14 amino acids. V gave up 4 bases and J gave up 0 bases, with 8 bases separating them. From germline, CDR1 is SGHRS and CDR2 YFSETQ. The DNA for the CDR3 is TGCGCCAGCAGCCCAGACAGTAGCAATCAGCCCCAGCATTTT. Translating gives CASSPDSSNQPQHF.

The genes are TRBV6-1 and TRBJ2-7; D possibly corresponds to TRBD1 (5 bases). The CDR3 has 14 residues. Looked up from germline, CDR1 is MNHNS and CDR2 is SASEGT. V was shortened by 8 bases and J by 2 bases, with 16 bases between the two germline ends. CDR3 protein: CASSLEKGAYEQYF. For the CDR3, the DNA is TGTGCCAGCTCCCTCGAGAAAGGGGCCTACGAGCAGTACTTC.